The clone carrying this T cell receptor (beta chain) was detected a few times. Antigen unknown. This entry comes from a study of T cell repertoires in cytomegalovirus infection. Across the study: The public TCR beta signatures pointed to both CMV infection and matching HLA type. Findings and caveats of the study: CMV carriers having the relevant HLA were flagged by cumulative public TCR beta family frequency.

TCRdb itself ran the reads through MiXCR, one entry per CDR3 protein. The sample carries hundreds of thousands of distinct CDR3 sequences, 35% recorded once. The sequence was collected from a human donor in good health (CMV status not recorded). Some clones in this sample may be carry-over from other donors' samples. Sequences were obtained from PBMCs.

The CDR3 coding sequence is TGTGCCAGCAGCCCACGACAGGGGTTTTACGAGCAGTACTTC. This encodes CASSPRQGFYEQYF. The chain carries TRBV14 and TRBJ2-7; 8 bases match TRBD1. V lost 4 bases and J lost 4; bases outside the gene matches: 6. CDR3 length: 14 amino acids. In germline, CDR1 is SGHDN, CDR2 FVKESK.